This passage covers 16 T cell receptor beta chains from one sample sequenced in a study of regulatory T cells in long-lasting Graves disease listed by TCRdb under 2021. The method was multiplex PCR. For sequencing, an Illumina HiSeq 4000 was employed. iRepertoire HTBI primers and Arm-PCR amplification of CDR3 regions were used to construct TCR beta libraries. Clones were called with MiXCR by TCRdb after fastp trimmed the public reads at Q25, and only in-frame beta chains were retained. When rows share a CDR3 protein, they turn into one entry using the most common DNA and genes. Recorded for this sample are some 420,000 distinct CDR3 sequences; about 20% of them occurred a single time. Roughly 14% of the sample is in the top ten clones. In the paper's terms, the time point label means: persistent/refractory GD, antithyroid drugs over 5 years with positive TRAb. RNA was extracted from PBMCs in TRIzol for both TCR sequencing and RNA sequencing.

The sample consisted of peripheral blood mononuclear cells (PBMCs), taken when the disease was refractory, from a patient treated with antithyroid drugs. These receptor sequences come from a female donor with Graves disease.

Concerning this clonotype: A much bigger clone sits one base away, suggesting this may be a read error. The chain is built from TRBV6-2 or TRBV6-3 and TRBJ1-5; D possibly corresponds to TRBD1 (6 bases). The CDR3 runs 17 residues. Germline V gene lookup returns CDR1 MNHEY and CDR2 SVGEGT. V lost 7 bases to trimming and J lost 2 bases, with 21 bases between them. Here the CDR3 reads CASIPTGTRVGNQPQHF. As DNA, the CDR3 is TGTGCCAGCATCCCGACCGGGACAAGGGTGGGCAATCAGCCCCAGCATTTT.

This clonotype was counted a few times. The rearrangement links TRBV19 to TRBJ1-5; 7 bases are a match to TRBD1. The CDR3 loop spans 16 amino acids. After removal of 4 bases from V and 4 bases from J, the junction contained 10 bases not matched to a gene. The germline V gene has CDR1 LNHDA and CDR2 SQIVND (reference sequence). The CDR3 here is CASSTNLNRGNQPQHF. CDR3 bases: TGTGCCAGTAGTACAAACCTAAACAGGGGAAATCAGCCCCAGCATTTT. The complete variable domain, with remaining parts taken from reference TRBV19 and TRBJ1-5, reads DGGITQSPKYLFRKEGQNVTLSCEQNLNHDAMYWYRQDPGQGLRLIYYSQIVNDFQKGDIAEGYSVSREKKESFPLTVTSAQKNPTAFYLCASSTNLNRGNQPQHFGDGTRLSIL.

This clonotype was detected many times. The rearrangement uses TRBV27 and TRBJ1-2; D is unresolved. Deletions cut 2 bases from V and 2 bases from J, with 6 bases between. From germline, CDR1 is MNHEY and CDR2 SMNVEV (reference sequence). The CDR3 totals 13 residues. The DNA for the CDR3 is TGTGCCAGCAGTTTAAAAGCGAACTATGGCTACACCTTC. Protein sequence: CASSLKANYGYTF.

With regard to this clonotype: One base away lies a much larger clone, so this may be a sequencing read error. This chain connects TRBV7-9 to TRBJ2-7; 9 bases fit TRBD1. CDR1 and CDR2 (germline): SEHNR, FQNEAQ (reference sequence). With 2 bases clipped from V and 6 bases from J, the junction kept 5 bases outside the gene matches. The CDR3 length is 14 residues. CDR3 in DNA: TGTGCCAGCAGCTTAATGGACAGGGGAGCCGAGCAGTACTTC. It codes for CASSLMDRGAEQYF.

This clonotype was seen at least ten times. This rearrangement joins TRBV12-3 or TRBV12-4 to TRBJ1-5; a weak D match, TRBD1 (5 bases). This CDR3 has 16 residues. The germline V and J ends were trimmed by 1 base and 1 base, with 11 bases remaining between them. The chain's CDR3 is CASSLGGFPSNQPQHF. CDR3 nucleotides: TGTGCCAGCAGTTTAGGGGGGTTCCCCAGCAATCAGCCCCAGCATTTT.

V is TRBV3-1 and J is TRBJ2-5, with D maybe TRBD2 (6 bases). V lost 4 bases to trimming and J lost 3 bases, with 15 bases between them. Germline CDR1 and CDR2: LGHDT and YNNKEL (reference sequence). The CDR3 sequence is 15 residues long. CDR3 residues: CASSPEWGVEETQYF. Written as DNA, the CDR3 is TGTGCCAGCAGCCCCGAATGGGGGGTAGAAGAGACCCAGTACTTC.

The genes are TRBV7-9 and TRBJ2-3; D call uncertain. This CDR3 has 13 amino acids. The germline V and J ends were trimmed by 10 bases and 3 bases, with 14 bases remaining between them. Germline V lookup: CDR1 SEHNR, CDR2 FQNEAQ (reference sequence). Here the CDR3 reads CATGETSTDTQYF. CDR3 nucleotides: TGTGCCACTGGAGAGACGAGTACAGATACGCAGTATTTT.

The V call is TRBV7-2, the J call TRBJ1-1, with D hard to call. V lost 5 bases, J lost 4 bases, and 17 bases lay in between. The CDR3 has 15 residues. Germline V gene data show CDR1 as SGHTA and CDR2 as FQGNSA. CDR3 sequence reads: CASSPESSGVTEAFF. CDR3 coding DNA: TGTGCCAGCAGCCCCGAGTCTAGCGGAGTCACTGAAGCTTTCTTT.

J is TRBJ2-2 and V is TRBV25-1; TRBD1 agrees at 8 bases. The CDR3 length is 15 residues. Germline loops: CDR1 MGHDK, CDR2 SYGVNS. V was clipped by 6 bases and J by 4 bases; unmatched bases: 7. CDR3 amino acids: CASRPGTGSTGELFF. The CDR3 bases are TGTGCCAGCAGGCCCGGGACAGGATCCACCGGGGAGCTGTTTTTT.

V is TRBV29-1 and J is TRBJ2-7; D remains unclear. V lost 4 bases to trimming and J lost 2 bases, with 9 bases between them. The germline V gene encodes CDR1 SQVTM and CDR2 ANQGSEA. The CDR3 contains 12 residues. The chain's CDR3 is CSVVGQPYEQYF. The CDR3 DNA is TGCAGCGTTGTTGGGCAGCCCTACGAGCAGTACTTC.

V gene TRBV5-1 combines with J gene TRBJ1-1; tentatively, D is TRBD1 (5 bases). CDR3 length: 14 amino acids. V was trimmed by 3 bases and J by 5 bases, leaving 14 bases between them. Per germline, CDR1 SGHRS and CDR2 YFSETQ. CDR3 amino acids: CASSSPGRPTEAFF. The CDR3 coding sequence is TGCGCCAGCAGCTCCCCGGGACGGCCAACTGAAGCTTTCTTT.

This clonotype was detected ten times or more. This sequence joins TRBV2 and TRBJ1-1; D possibly corresponds to TRBD1 (5 bases). Trimming removed 6 bases at V and 4 bases at J, with 12 bases between. The CDR3 has 13 amino acids. Germline values: CDR1 SNHLY, CDR2 FYNNEI. The CDR3 spells CASRTAPGTEAFF. The CDR3 DNA is TGTGCCAGCAGGACAGCCCCGGGCACTGAAGCTTTCTTT.

This chain connects TRBV7-2 to TRBJ1-5; D remains ambiguous. Trimming cost V 1 base and J 1 base, with 8 bases left between them. Germline CDR1 is SGHTA and CDR2 is FQGNSA. The CDR3 runs to 15 residues. CDR3 residues: CASSLGARSNQPQHF. CDR3 coding DNA: TGTGCCAGCAGCTTAGGGGCCAGAAGCAATCAGCCCCAGCATTTT.

V is TRBV7-9 and J is TRBJ1-2; 8 nucleotides match TRBD1. Germline V gene data show CDR1 as SEHNR and CDR2 as FQNEAQ (reference sequence). Trimming removed 5 bases from V and 5 bases from J; junction bases left unmatched: 7. The CDR3 extends over 14 amino acids. CDR3 loop: CASSPDRGGYGYTF. CDR3 nucleotides: TGTGCCAGCAGCCCCGACAGGGGTGGTTATGGCTACACCTTC. Full variable domain (rest looked up from reference TRBV7-9 and TRBJ1-2): DTGVSQNPRHKITKRGQNVTFRCDPISEHNRLYWYRQTLGQGPEFLTYFQNEAQLEKSRLLSDRFSAERPKGSFSTLEIQRTEQGDSAMYLCASSPDRGGYGYTFGSGTRLTVV.

In its sample, this clonotype was seen many times. A read error may produce the germline difference seen at one junction end. This chain links TRBV7-9 with TRBJ2-5, with D maybe TRBD2 (6 bases). The germline V gene encodes CDR1 SEHNR and CDR2 FQNEAQ (reference sequence). This CDR3 is built from 10 residues. CDR3 amino acids: CASSLTGLTF. The CDR3 DNA is TGTGCCAGCAGCTTAACGGGACTCACCTTC. The full variable domain, rest sourced from reference TRBV7-9 and TRBJ2-5, is DTGVSQNPRHKITKRGQNVTFRCDPISEHNRLYWYRQTLGQGPEFLTYFQNEAQLEKSRLLSDRFSAERPKGSFSTLEIQRTEQGDSAMYLCASSLTGLTFGPGTRLLVL.

This clonotype was observed at least ten times. The chain carries TRBV6-1 and TRBJ2-2, with 7 bases matching TRBD1. The CDR3 totals 15 residues. Germline V gives CDR1 MNHNS, CDR2 SASEGT. After removal of 9 bases from V and 1 base from J, the junction contained 8 bases not matched to a gene. The CDR3, as DNA: TGTGCCAGTCAACGGACAGGTCGGAACACCGGGGAGCTGTTTTTT. Amino acid sequence: CASQRTGRNTGELFF.